Listed here are 25 T cell receptor beta chains from one sample, sequenced in a study of blood T cell repertoires in COVID-19. Measured with immunoSEQ multiplex PCR; TCRdb has only the in-frame clones, and not every one. Of roughly 100,000 clones detected, about 85% appear once; the ten largest clones hold around 3.3%. Sequencing input: peripheral blood. The receptor source for this set is a man between 45 and 60 years old in a cohort sampled during active COVID-19.

The chain joins TRBV6-1 to TRBJ2-7; the D gene is possibly TRBD2 (5 bases). Trimming took 2 bases from V and 6 from J, leaving 11 bases between them. The V gene's germline CDR1 is MNHNS and CDR2 SASEGT. This CDR3 has 13 amino acids. The CDR3: CASSELAAGEQYV. Written as DNA, the CDR3 is TGTGCCAGCAGTGAACTAGCTGCAGGCGAGCAGTACGTC.

The gene calls are TRBV19 and TRBJ1-2, with TRBD1 matching over 11 bases. The germline V gene encodes CDR1 LNHDA and CDR2 SQIVND (reference sequence). V dropped 9 bases and J dropped 4; count of bases not matched to a gene: 4. The CDR3 extends over 13 amino acids. CDR3 loop: CASGDRGSYGYTF. The CDR3, as DNA: TGTGCCAGCGGGGACAGGGGGTCCTATGGCTACACCTTC. Using reference TRBV19 and TRBJ1-2 for the parts outside the CDR3, the full variable domain is DGGITQSPKYLFRKEGQNVTLSCEQNLNHDAMYWYRQDPGQGLRLIYYSQIVNDFQKGDIAEGYSVSREKKESFPLTVTSAQKNPTAFYLCASGDRGSYGYTFGSGTRLTVV.

The chain employs TRBV7-8 and TRBJ1-6, with D perhaps TRBD1 (5 bases). V lost 4 bases to trimming and J lost 8 bases, with 15 bases between them. CDR3 length equals 15 residues. Germline CDR1 reads SGHVS; CDR2 reads FQNEAQ. The CDR3 DNA sequence: TGTGCCAGCAGCTCCCTGAACGGGGGGTATTCACCCCTCCACTTT. This encodes CASSSLNGGYSPLHF.

The rearrangement links TRBV7-2 to TRBJ1-2; 7 positions agree with TRBD1. The CDR3 has 14 residues. Trimming took 7 bases from V and 3 from J; bases not matched to a gene: 8. Germline CDR1 SGHTA, CDR2 FQGNSA. The CDR3 loop is CASTLGGTDYGYTF. The CDR3 region has the DNA TGTGCCAGCACTCTCGGCGGGACAGACTATGGCTACACCTTC.

The chain has TRBV19 and TRBJ2-1; TRBD2 agrees at 8 bases. Germline trimming cut 10 bases from V and 5 bases from J; bases unmatched to any gene: 13. The CDR3 runs 15 residues. The germline gives CDR1 LNHDA, CDR2 SQIVND (reference sequence). The CDR3 sequence: CATLGGAGLNNEQFF. CDR3 nucleotides: TGTGCCACCCTCGGGGGGGCGGGCCTAAACAATGAGCAGTTCTTC.

The V and J genes are TRBV6-5 and TRBJ2-1; D ambiguous. Germline values: CDR1 MNHEY, CDR2 SVGAGI. Trimming cost V 8 bases and J 3 bases, with 5 bases left between them. This CDR3 is 11 amino acids long. The CDR3 DNA reads as TGTGCCAGCCTGAGCTACAATGAGCAGTTCTTC. Protein sequence: CASLSYNEQFF.

This chain links TRBV3-1 (or the pseudogene TRBV3-2) with TRBJ1-2; 7 bases match TRBD1. The CDR3 has 14 amino acids. V trimming: 1 base; J trimming: 10 bases; junction bases outside the gene matches: 9. Germline V gives CDR1 LGHDT, CDR2 YNNKEL (reference sequence). The CDR3 sequence: CASSQVGTVSDYTF. The CDR3 DNA is TGTGCCAGCAGCCAAGTCGGGACAGTCTCCGACTACACCTTC.

The rearrangement joins TRBV4-2 to TRBJ2-5, with 11 nucleotides matching TRBD1. V lost 4 bases and J lost 5; bases outside the gene matches: 9. This CDR3 is 16 amino acids long. Per the germline V gene, CDR1 is LGHNA and CDR2 is YNFKEQ. The CDR3 sequence: CASSLAWTGGMETQYF. CDR3 bases: TGTGCCAGCAGCCTTGCATGGACAGGGGGCATGGAGACCCAGTACTTC.

This chain connects TRBV6-5 to TRBJ2-4; D call uncertain. CDR3 length equals 12 residues. Germline V gene lookup returns CDR1 MNHEY and CDR2 SVGAGI. The ends were cut back, 6 bases at V and 5 bases at J, with 8 bases in the middle. For the CDR3, the DNA is TGTGCCAGCAGCGGTCTTGAAAACATTCAGTACTTC. As protein: CASSGLENIQYF.

This clone was recorded a few times. This chain uses TRBV7-2 with TRBJ1-5, with 8 bases identical to TRBD1. Germline V gene data show CDR1 as SGHTA and CDR2 as FQGNSA. Trimming removed 5 bases from V and 5 bases from J; junction bases left unmatched: 2. This CDR3 contains 13 residues. The CDR3 loop reads CASSADRDQPQHF. CDR3 nucleotide sequence: TGTGCCAGCAGCGCGGACAGGGATCAGCCCCAGCATTTT.

The chain links TRBV5-1 to TRBJ1-4, with 7 bases that match TRBD1. Germline CDR1 is SGHRS and CDR2 is YFSETQ. This CDR3 has 17 residues. After removal of 0 bases from V and 6 bases from J, the junction contained 11 bases not matched to a gene. The CDR3 sequence is CASSLAPGAGGHEKLFF. DNA for the CDR3: TGCGCCAGCAGCTTGGCTCCGGGTGCAGGGGGTCATGAAAAACTGTTTTTT.

The J gene is TRBJ2-5, the V gene TRBV28, with D tentatively TRBD2 (6 bases). CDR3 size: 14 residues. Trimming stripped 5 bases from V and 2 bases from J, with 12 bases between. Germline V CDR1 and CDR2: MDHEN, SYDVKM. CDR3 coding DNA: TGTGCCAGCAGTCTTCCCGGGACTCAAGAGACCCAGTACTTC. Translating it yields CASSLPGTQETQYF.

The chain combines TRBV5-1 with TRBJ2-1; the match to TRBD2 covers 15 bases. The germline CDR1 and CDR2 sequences are SGHRS and YFSETQ. The CDR3 consists of 16 residues. V gave up 7 bases and J gave up 5 bases; unmatched junction bases: 7. Written as DNA, the CDR3 is TGCGCCAGCCCCTTCGGGACTAGCGGGGGGAACAATGAGCAGTTCTTC. Translation gives CASPFGTSGGNNEQFF.

This clone was picked up one time. The chain couples TRBV6-6 to TRBJ2-7; a weak D match, TRBD1 (6 bases). Trimming took off 0 bases at V and 4 bases at J, with 13 bases between the two ends. The CDR3 extends over 15 amino acids. Per germline, CDR1 MNHNY and CDR2 SVGAGI (reference sequence). The CDR3 DNA reads as TGTGCCAGCAGTTACTCATCCGGCAGGGGTTACGAGCAGTACTTC. It specifies CASSYSSGRGYEQYF.

J is TRBJ2-5 and V is TRBV5-5; tentative D call: TRBD2 (5 bases). CDR1 and CDR2 (germline): SGHKS, YYEKEE (reference sequence). The CDR3 totals 15 residues. Trimming cost V 4 bases and J 5 bases, with 18 bases left between them. CDR3 DNA: TGTGCCAGCAGCCGCGTAGGACGAAGGGAGGAGACCCAGTACTTC. It specifies CASSRVGRREETQYF.

The CDR3 is CASSLRQRIGYTF. CDR3 in DNA: TGTGCCAGCAGTTTACGACAGCGCATTGGCTACACCTTC. The chain links TRBV28 to TRBJ1-2; the D gene is possibly TRBD1 (5 bases). The CDR3 extends over 13 amino acids. Germline lookup yields CDR1 MDHEN and CDR2 SYDVKM. Trimming cost V 2 bases and J 7 bases, with 11 bases left between them.

The chain links TRBV28 to TRBJ1-1; tentative D call: TRBD1 (6 bases). Deletions cut 3 bases from V and 6 bases from J, with 14 bases between. The germline gives CDR1 MDHEN, CDR2 SYDVKM. CDR3 length: 14 amino acids. CDR3 in amino acids: CASSFSRGVAEAFF. CDR3 in DNA: TGTGCCAGCAGTTTTTCCAGGGGTGTCGCTGAAGCTTTCTTT. Drawing the rest from reference TRBV28 and TRBJ1-1, the complete variable domain is DVKVTQSSRYLVKRTGEKVFLECVQDMDHENMFWYRQDPGLGLRLIYFSYDVKMKEKGDIPEGYSVSREKKERFSLILESASTNQTSMYLCASSFSRGVAEAFFGQGTRLTVV.

The chain joins TRBV12-3 or TRBV12-4 to TRBJ1-3, with a possible D match to TRBD1 (5 bases). The CDR3 runs to 13 residues. V was cut by 1 base and J by 4 bases, with 5 bases left in between. The chain's CDR3 is CASSLGTGNTIYF. The CDR3, as DNA: TGTGCCAGCAGTTTAGGGACAGGAAACACCATATATTTT.

The rearrangement links TRBV19 to TRBJ1-5; 9 bases are a match to TRBD1. CDR1 and CDR2 from the germline V gene are LNHDA and SQIVND (reference sequence). The CDR3 has 16 amino acids. The V and J ends lost 7 bases and 4 bases, in that order; junction bases with no gene match: 11. The CDR3 DNA is TGTGCCAGTACCGACAGAAGCGGACAGGGGAATCAGCCCCAGCATTTT. The encoded protein is CASTDRSGQGNQPQHF.

V is TRBV4-3 and J is TRBJ2-2; 10 bases fit TRBD2. V was clipped by 5 bases and J by 1 base; unmatched bases: 1. Germline CDR1 reads LGHNA; CDR2 reads YSLEER. This CDR3 has 15 amino acids. The CDR3 nucleotides read TGCGCCAGCAGCGCTAGCGGGGGGAACACCGGGGAGCTGTTTTTT. The encoded protein is CASSASGGNTGELFF.

V and J are TRBV5-4 and TRBJ1-3, with 7 bases fitting TRBD1. Germline V lookup: CDR1 SGHNT, CDR2 YYREEE (reference sequence). The length of the CDR3 is 15 residues. V shed 1 base, J shed 2 bases, and the junction held 3 bases outside the gene matches. Written as DNA, the CDR3 is TGTGCCAGCAGCTTGTCGCAGGGGGCTGGAAACACCATATATTTT. Residues: CASSLSQGAGNTIYF.

The chain couples TRBV6-5 to TRBJ1-5; D remains ambiguous. CDR3 size: 13 residues. Trimming left V 6 bases short and J 6 bases short, with 12 bases between. Germline V lookup: CDR1 MNHEY, CDR2 SVGAGI. The CDR3 is CASRNGVGQPQHF. The CDR3 nucleotides are TGTGCCAGCAGGAACGGGGTGGGTCAGCCCCAGCATTTT.

This clone was detected once. V is TRBV5-6 and J is TRBJ2-5, with D unresolved. Germline CDR1 reads SGHDT; CDR2 reads YYEEEE. The ends were cut back, 1 base at V and 2 bases at J, with 12 bases in the middle. The CDR3 runs 15 residues. The CDR3 coding sequence is TGTGCCAGCAGCTTGTCAGTCAGGCAACAAGAGACCCAGTACTTC. Its protein product is CASSLSVRQQETQYF.

The genes are TRBV24-1 and TRBJ2-5, with 10 bases matching TRBD1. The V and J ends lost 7 bases and 4 bases, in that order; junction bases with no gene match: 5. The CDR3 is made up of 14 amino acids. The germline gives CDR1 KGHDR, CDR2 SFDVKD. DNA for the CDR3: TGTGCCACCAGCGGGACAGGGGTTGGAGAGACCCAGTACTTC. Its protein is CATSGTGVGETQYF.

This sequence joins TRBV5-1 and TRBJ2-3, with 14 bases fitting TRBD2. Germline V gene sequence: CDR1 SGHRS, CDR2 YFSETQ. This CDR3 region has 17 residues. The ends lost 6 bases at V and 2 bases at J; junction bases unmatched: 8. CDR3 loop: CASKPGTSGGTTDTQYF. The CDR3 region has the DNA TGCGCCAGCAAACCGGGGACTAGCGGGGGAACCACAGATACGCAGTATTTT.